The clone carrying this TCR beta chain showed up just a few times. The data stem from a study of T cells in Graves' hyperthyroidism and ophthalmopathy. The CDR3 has 15 residues. CDR1 is GTSNPN and CDR2 is SVGIG in the germline V gene (reference sequence). Trimming removed 3 bases from V and 0 bases from J; junction bases left unmatched: 2. Researchers amplified the TCR beta CDR3 regions from RNA transcripts. The TCR CDR3 first-round RT-PCR relied on the HTBI primer set. TCRdb re-called the multiplex PCR reads with MiXCR, one entry per CDR3 protein. The data hold a few hundred thousand distinct CDR3 sequences, with approximately 14% observed a single time.

The chain carries TRBV30 and TRBJ1-6; 7 bases fit TRBD1. The sample consisted of blood. This receptor was taken from a woman aged 40 to 49 with Graves' hyperthyroidism. This CDR3 is CAWRQGSSYNSPLHF. DNA for the CDR3: TGTGCCTGGAGACAGGGGAGCTCCTATAATTCACCCCTCCACTTT. The whole variable domain, filled in from reference TRBV30 and TRBJ1-6, reads SQTIHQWPATLVQPVGSPLSLECTVEGTSNPNLYWYRQAAGRGLQLLFYSVGIGQISSEVPQNLSASRPQDRQFILSSKKLLLSDSGFYLCAWRQGSSYNSPLHFGNGTRLTVT.